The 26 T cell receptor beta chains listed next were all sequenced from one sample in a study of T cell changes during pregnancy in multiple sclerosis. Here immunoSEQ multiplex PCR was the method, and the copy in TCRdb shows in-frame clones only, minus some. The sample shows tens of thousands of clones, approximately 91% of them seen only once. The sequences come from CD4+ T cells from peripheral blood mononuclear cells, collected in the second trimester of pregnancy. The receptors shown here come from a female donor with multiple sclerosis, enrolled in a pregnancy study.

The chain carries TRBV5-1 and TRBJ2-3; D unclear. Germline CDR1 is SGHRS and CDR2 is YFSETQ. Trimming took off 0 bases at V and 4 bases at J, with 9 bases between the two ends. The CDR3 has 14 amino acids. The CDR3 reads CASSLGSGADTQYF. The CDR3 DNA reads TGCGCCAGCAGCTTGGGGAGTGGCGCAGATACGCAGTATTTT.

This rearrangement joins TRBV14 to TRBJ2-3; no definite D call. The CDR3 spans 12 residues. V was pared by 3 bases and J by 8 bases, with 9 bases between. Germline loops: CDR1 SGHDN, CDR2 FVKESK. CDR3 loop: CASSQPPGTQYF. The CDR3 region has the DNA TGTGCCAGCAGCCAGCCCCCGGGTACGCAGTATTTT.

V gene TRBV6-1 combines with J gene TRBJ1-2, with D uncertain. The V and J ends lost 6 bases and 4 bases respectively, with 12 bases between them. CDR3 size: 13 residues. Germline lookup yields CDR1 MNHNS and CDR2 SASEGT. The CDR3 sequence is CASSPAAVYGYTF. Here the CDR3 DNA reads TGTGCCAGCAGCCCCGCGGCAGTCTATGGCTACACCTTC.

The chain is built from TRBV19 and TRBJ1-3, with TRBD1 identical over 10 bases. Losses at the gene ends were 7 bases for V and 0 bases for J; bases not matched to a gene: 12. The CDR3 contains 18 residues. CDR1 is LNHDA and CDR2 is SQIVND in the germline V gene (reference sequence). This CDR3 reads CASTDGQGVFSSGNTIYF. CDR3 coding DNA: TGTGCCAGTACCGACGGACAGGGGGTATTTTCCTCTGGAAACACCATATATTTT.

For the CDR3, the DNA is TGTGCCAGTAGTACAGCCCGGGTCGGCAATCAGCCCCAGCATTTT. Amino acid sequence: CASSTARVGNQPQHF. The rearrangement links TRBV19 to TRBJ1-5; D gene ambiguous. Trimming stripped 4 bases from V and 2 bases from J, with 12 bases between. This CDR3 comprises 15 residues. Looked up from germline, CDR1 is LNHDA and CDR2 is SQIVND (reference sequence).

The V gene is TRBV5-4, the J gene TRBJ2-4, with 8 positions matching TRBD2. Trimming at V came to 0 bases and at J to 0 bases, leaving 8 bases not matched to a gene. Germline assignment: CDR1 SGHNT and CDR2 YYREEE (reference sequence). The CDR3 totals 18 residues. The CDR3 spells CASSLVVEGLVAKNIQYF. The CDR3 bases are TGTGCCAGCAGCTTGGTGGTCGAGGGACTAGTAGCCAAAAACATTCAGTACTTC.

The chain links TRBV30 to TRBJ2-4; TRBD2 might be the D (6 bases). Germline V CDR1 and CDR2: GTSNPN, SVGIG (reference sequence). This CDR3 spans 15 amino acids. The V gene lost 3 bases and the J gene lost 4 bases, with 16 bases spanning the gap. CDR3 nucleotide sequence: TGTGCCTGGAGGGGAGGCTTAAGGGAAAAAAACATTCAGTACTTC. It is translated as CAWRGGLREKNIQYF.

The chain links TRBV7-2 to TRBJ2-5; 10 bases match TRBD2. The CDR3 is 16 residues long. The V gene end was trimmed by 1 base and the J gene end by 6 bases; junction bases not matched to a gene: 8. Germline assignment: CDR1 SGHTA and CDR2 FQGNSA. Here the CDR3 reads CASSLVSSGGLQTQYF. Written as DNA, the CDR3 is TGTGCCAGCAGCTTAGTTTCTAGCGGGGGTTTGCAGACCCAGTACTTC.

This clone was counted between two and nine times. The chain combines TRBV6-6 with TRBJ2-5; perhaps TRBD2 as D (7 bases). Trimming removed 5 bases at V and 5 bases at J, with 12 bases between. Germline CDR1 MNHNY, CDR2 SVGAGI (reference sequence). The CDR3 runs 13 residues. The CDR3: CASSRGAGETQYF. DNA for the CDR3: TGTGCCAGCAGTCGGGGGGCTGGGGAGACCCAGTACTTC.

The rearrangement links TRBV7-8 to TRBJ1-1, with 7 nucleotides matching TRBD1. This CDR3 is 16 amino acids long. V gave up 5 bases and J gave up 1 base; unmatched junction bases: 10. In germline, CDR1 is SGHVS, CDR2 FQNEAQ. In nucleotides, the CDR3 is TGTGCCAGCAGCGAAGGACAGGCGGAACGGAACACTGAAGCTTTCTTT. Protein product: CASSEGQAERNTEAFF.

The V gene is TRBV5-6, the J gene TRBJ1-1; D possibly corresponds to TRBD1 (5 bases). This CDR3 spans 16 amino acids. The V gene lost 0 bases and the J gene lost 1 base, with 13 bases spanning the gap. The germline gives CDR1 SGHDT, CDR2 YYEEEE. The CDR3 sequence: CASSLGGVWANTEAFF. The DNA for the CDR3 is TGTGCCAGCAGCTTGGGGGGGGTATGGGCGAACACTGAAGCTTTCTTT.

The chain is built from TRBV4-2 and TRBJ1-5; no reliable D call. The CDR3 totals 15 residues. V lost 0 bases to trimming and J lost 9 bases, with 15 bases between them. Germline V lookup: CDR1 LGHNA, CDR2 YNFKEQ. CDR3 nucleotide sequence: TGTGCCAGCAGCCAAGATAAACAACACGTTTGGCCCCAGCATTTT. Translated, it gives CASSQDKQHVWPQHF.

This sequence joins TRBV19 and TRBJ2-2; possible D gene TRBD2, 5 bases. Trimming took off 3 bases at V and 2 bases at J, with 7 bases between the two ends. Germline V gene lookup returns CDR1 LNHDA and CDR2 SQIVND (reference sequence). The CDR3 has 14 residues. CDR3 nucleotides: TGTGCCAGTAGTATTCGGGAAAACACCGGGGAGCTGTTTTTT. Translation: CASSIRENTGELFF.

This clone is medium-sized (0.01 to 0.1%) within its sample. CDR3 protein: CASSHGQGSGNEKLFF. Written as DNA, the CDR3 is TGTGCCAGCAGCCATGGACAGGGAAGCGGTAATGAAAAACTGTTTTTT. The V call is TRBV4-2, the J call TRBJ1-4; TRBD1 agrees at 8 bases. Germline V gene lookup returns CDR1 LGHNA and CDR2 YNFKEQ. After removal of 3 bases from V and 4 bases from J, the junction contained 7 bases not matched to a gene. CDR3 size: 16 residues.

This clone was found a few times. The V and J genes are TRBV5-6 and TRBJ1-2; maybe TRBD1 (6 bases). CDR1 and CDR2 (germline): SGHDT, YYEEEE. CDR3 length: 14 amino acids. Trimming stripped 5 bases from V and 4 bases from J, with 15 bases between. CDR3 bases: TGTGCCAGCAGATCGCGGGGGCTAGGCTATGGCTACACCTTC. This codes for CASRSRGLGYGYTF. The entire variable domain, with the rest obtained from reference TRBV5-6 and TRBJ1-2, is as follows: DAGVTQSPTHLIKTRGQQVTLRCSPKSGHDTVSWYQQALGQGPQFIFQYYEEEERQRGNFPDRFSGHQFPNYSSELNVNALLLGDSALYLCASRSRGLGYGYTFGSGTRLTVV.

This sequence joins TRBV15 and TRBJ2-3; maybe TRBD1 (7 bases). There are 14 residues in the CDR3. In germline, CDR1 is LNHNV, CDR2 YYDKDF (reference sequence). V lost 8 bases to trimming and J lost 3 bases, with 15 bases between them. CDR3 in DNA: TGTGCCACCGGTGTCAGGGGGGCTACAGATACGCAGTATTTT. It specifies CATGVRGATDTQYF.

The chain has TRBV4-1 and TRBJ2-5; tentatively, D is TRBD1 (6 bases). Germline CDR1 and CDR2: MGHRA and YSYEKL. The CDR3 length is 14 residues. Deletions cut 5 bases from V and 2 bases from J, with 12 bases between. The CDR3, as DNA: TGCGCCAGCAGCAGTTTAACAGGGCAAGAGACCCAGTACTTC. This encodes CASSSLTGQETQYF.

The CDR3 loop reads CASSPPADTQYF. DNA for the CDR3: TGTGCCAGCAGCCCTCCCGCAGATACGCAGTATTTT. The chain uses TRBV27 and TRBJ2-3; D gene uncertain. Trimming removed 6 bases at V and 4 bases at J, with 8 bases between. Germline V gene lookup returns CDR1 MNHEY and CDR2 SMNVEV (reference sequence). This CDR3 has 12 amino acids.

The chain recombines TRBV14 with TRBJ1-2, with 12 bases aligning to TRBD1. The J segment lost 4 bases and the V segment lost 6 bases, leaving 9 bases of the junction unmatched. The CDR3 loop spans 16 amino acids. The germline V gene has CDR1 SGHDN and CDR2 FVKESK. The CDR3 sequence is CASRLMGQGAIYGYTF. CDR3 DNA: TGTGCCAGCAGACTCATGGGACAGGGGGCTATCTATGGCTACACCTTC.

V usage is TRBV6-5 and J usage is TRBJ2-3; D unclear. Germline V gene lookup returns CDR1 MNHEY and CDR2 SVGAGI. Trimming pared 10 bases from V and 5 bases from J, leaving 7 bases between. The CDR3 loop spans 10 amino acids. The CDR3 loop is CATKQDTQYF. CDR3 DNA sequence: TGTGCCACCAAGCAAGATACGCAGTATTTT.

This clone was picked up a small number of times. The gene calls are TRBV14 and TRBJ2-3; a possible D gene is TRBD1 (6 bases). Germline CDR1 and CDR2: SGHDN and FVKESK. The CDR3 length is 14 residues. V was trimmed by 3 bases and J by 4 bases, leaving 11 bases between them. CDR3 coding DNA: TGTGCCAGCAGCCAGGGGGCGAAGTCAGATACGCAGTATTTT. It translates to CASSQGAKSDTQYF.

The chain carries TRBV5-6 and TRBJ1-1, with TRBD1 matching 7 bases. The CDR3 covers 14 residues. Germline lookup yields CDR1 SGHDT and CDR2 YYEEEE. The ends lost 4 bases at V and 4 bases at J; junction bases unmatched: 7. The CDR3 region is CASSLPDRVTEAFF. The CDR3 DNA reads TGTGCCAGCAGCCTCCCCGACAGGGTCACTGAAGCTTTCTTT. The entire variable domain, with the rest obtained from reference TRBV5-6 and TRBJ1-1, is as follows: DAGVTQSPTHLIKTRGQQVTLRCSPKSGHDTVSWYQQALGQGPQFIFQYYEEEERQRGNFPDRFSGHQFPNYSSELNVNALLLGDSALYLCASSLPDRVTEAFFGQGTRLTVV.

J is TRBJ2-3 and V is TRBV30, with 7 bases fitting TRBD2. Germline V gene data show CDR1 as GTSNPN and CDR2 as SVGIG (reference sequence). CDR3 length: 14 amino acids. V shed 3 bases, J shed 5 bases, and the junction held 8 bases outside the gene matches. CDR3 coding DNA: TGTGCCTGGAGGGCCCCAGGGAGGGAAGATACGCAGTATTTT. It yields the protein CAWRAPGREDTQYF. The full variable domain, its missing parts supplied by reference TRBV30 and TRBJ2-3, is SQTIHQWPATLVQPVGSPLSLECTVEGTSNPNLYWYRQAAGRGLQLLFYSVGIGQISSEVPQNLSASRPQDRQFILSSKKLLLSDSGFYLCAWRAPGREDTQYFGPGTRLTVL.

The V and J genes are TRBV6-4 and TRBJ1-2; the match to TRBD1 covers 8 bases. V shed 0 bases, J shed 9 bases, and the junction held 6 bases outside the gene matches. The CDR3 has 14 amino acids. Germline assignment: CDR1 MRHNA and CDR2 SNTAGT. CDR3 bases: TGTGCCAGCAGTGACTCTGGACAGGGAGGAAGCTACACCTTC. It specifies CASSDSGQGGSYTF.

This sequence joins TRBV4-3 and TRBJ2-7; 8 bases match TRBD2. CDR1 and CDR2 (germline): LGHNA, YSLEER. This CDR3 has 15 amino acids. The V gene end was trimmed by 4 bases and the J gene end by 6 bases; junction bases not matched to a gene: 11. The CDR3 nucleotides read TGCGCCAGCAGCCCAAGGACTAGCCTTTCAGGCGAGCAGTACTTC. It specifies CASSPRTSLSGEQYF.

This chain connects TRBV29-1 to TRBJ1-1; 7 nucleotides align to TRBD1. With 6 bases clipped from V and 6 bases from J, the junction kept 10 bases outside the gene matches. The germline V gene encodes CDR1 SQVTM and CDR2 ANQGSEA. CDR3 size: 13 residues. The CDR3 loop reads CSVARQGSAEAFF. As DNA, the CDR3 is TGCAGCGTGGCCCGACAGGGCTCTGCTGAAGCTTTCTTT.